These 19 T cell receptor beta chains came from one sample sequenced in a study of beta chain features in type 1 diabetes. cDNA synthesis used the whole RNA isolate, giving expressed TCRB sequences. TCRdb keeps only in-frame clones here, not all; method: immunoSEQ multiplex PCR. The repertoire includes just over 450,000 clones, 30% of them detected once, and 0.065% sits in the top ten. The specimen sequenced was naive CD4+ T cells from blood. The receptors originated from a man aged 18 to 29 in good health.

Notes on this clone: Other DNA sequences in the sample encode the same CDR3. The chain combines TRBV5-1 with TRBJ2-5, with D maybe TRBD2 (6 bases). CDR3 length: 13 residues. The germline CDR1 and CDR2 sequences are SGHRS and YFSETQ. Trimming left V 0 bases short and J 5 bases short, with 8 bases between. CDR3 bases: TGCGCCAGCAGCTTGGAAGGAGGGGAGACCCAGTACTTC. The encoded protein is CASSLEGGETQYF.

This clone was counted only a few times. The J gene is TRBJ2-5, the V gene TRBV7-2; D tentatively fits TRBD1 or TRBD2 (5 bases each). The CDR3 covers 13 residues. V lost 5 bases and J lost 6, with 13 bases in between. Germline V CDR1 and CDR2: SGHTA, FQGNSA. The CDR3 region has the DNA TGTGCCAGCAGCGATGAGGGGCGCAAGACCCAGTACTTC. This gives the protein CASSDEGRKTQYF. Looking up the rest from reference TRBV7-2 and TRBJ2-5 gives the full variable domain: GAGVSQSPSNKVTEKGKDVELRCDPISGHTALYWYRQSLGQGLEFLIYFQGNSAPDKSGLPSDRFSAERTGGSVSTLTIQRTQQEDSAVYLCASSDEGRKTQYFGPGTRLLVL.

In its sample, this clone was seen once. The CDR3 nucleotides are TGTGCCAGCAGCTTAGAGACCACAGATACGCAGTATTTT. This translates into CASSLETTDTQYF. V and J are TRBV7-8 and TRBJ2-3, with unresolved D. The CDR3 is 13 residues long. V shed 1 base and J shed 2 bases, with 4 bases lying between them. Germline V gene data show CDR1 as SGHVS and CDR2 as FQNEAQ.

The chain is built from TRBV29-1 and TRBJ2-3; possibly TRBD2 for D (7 bases). The CDR3 extends over 16 amino acids. Germline V gene data show CDR1 as SQVTM and CDR2 as ANQGSEA. Deletions cut 4 bases from V and 1 base from J, with 18 bases between. CDR3 amino acids: CSVGGRGGIGTDTQYF. The DNA of the CDR3 is TGCAGCGTTGGCGGGAGAGGGGGGATTGGCACAGATACGCAGTATTTT.

This clone was seen more than once but under ten times. The genes are TRBV7-2 and TRBJ1-2; 10 nucleotides match TRBD1. The germline gives CDR1 SGHTA, CDR2 FQGNSA. V lost 5 bases and J lost 3; bases outside the gene matches: 3. This CDR3 has 14 residues. This chain's CDR3 is CASSLGTGDYGYTF. CDR3 nucleotides: TGTGCCAGCAGCCTCGGGACAGGGGACTATGGCTACACCTTC.

This clone came up a few times. The chain is built from TRBV29-1 and TRBJ2-1; D is ambiguous. Trimming shortened V by 6 bases and J by 7 bases, and 13 bases separated the two germline ends. The V gene's germline CDR1 is SQVTM and CDR2 ANQGSEA. This CDR3 has 12 residues. CDR3 DNA sequence: TGCAGCGTACTCGAAGACCTTAATGAGCAGTTCTTC. Translating gives CSVLEDLNEQFF.

This rearrangement joins TRBV7-2 to TRBJ2-7, with TRBD2 identical over 11 bases. The V and J ends lost 0 bases and 3 bases, in that order; junction bases with no gene match: 4. CDR3 length: 16 amino acids. The germline gives CDR1 SGHTA, CDR2 FQGNSA. The CDR3 loop is CASSLAATSGIYEQYF. CDR3 DNA: TGTGCCAGCAGCTTAGCGGCGACTAGCGGGATCTACGAGCAGTACTTC.

This clone has just a few counts. The chain combines TRBV5-1 with TRBJ2-4; either TRBD1 or TRBD2 may supply D (5 bases each). The CDR3 has 15 amino acids. Germline V gives CDR1 SGHRS, CDR2 YFSETQ. V lost 4 bases, J lost 2 bases, and 13 bases lay in between. This CDR3 is CASSRGGESKNIQYF. The CDR3 bases are TGCGCCAGCAGCCGGGGCGGAGAATCCAAAAACATTCAGTACTTC.

As DNA, the CDR3 is TGCGCCAGCAGCTCCCGGGACTCCTACACAGATACGCAGTATTTT. This sequence encodes CASSSRDSYTDTQYF. The chain has TRBV5-1 and TRBJ2-3, with a tentative D call TRBD2 (6 bases). The CDR3 extends over 15 amino acids. With 3 bases removed from V and 2 bases from J, the gap between germline ends came to 13 bases. The germline V gene has CDR1 SGHRS and CDR2 YFSETQ.

This clone was observed a handful of times. The V and J genes are TRBV29-1 and TRBJ2-2; D gene unclear. This CDR3 comprises 14 residues. Trimming removed 6 bases from V and 3 bases from J, with 14 bases in between. Per germline, CDR1 SQVTM and CDR2 ANQGSEA. The CDR3 sequence is CSVSGLLYTGELFF. The CDR3, as DNA: TGCAGCGTCTCAGGTCTTTTATACACCGGGGAGCTGTTTTTT.

This clone was observed a handful of times. This chain connects TRBV30 to TRBJ2-5; D unclear. The CDR3 has 14 amino acids. Trimming removed 4 bases at V and 5 bases at J, with 17 bases between. Germline lookup yields CDR1 GTSNPN and CDR2 SVGIG (reference sequence). Here the CDR3 DNA reads TGTGCCTGGACCAAAAAAACAACCCGGGAGACCCAGTACTTC. Residues: CAWTKKTTRETQYF.

About this clone: The same CDR3 also results from other DNA sequences found in this sample. V gene TRBV11-2 combines with J gene TRBJ2-3, with D unresolved. CDR3 size: 11 residues. Germline assignment: CDR1 SGHAT and CDR2 FQNNGV. Trimming shortened V by 3 bases and J by 4 bases, and 2 bases separated the two germline ends. DNA of the CDR3: TGTGCCAGCAGCTTTTCAGATACGCAGTATTTT. This sequence encodes CASSFSDTQYF.

J is TRBJ2-1 and V is TRBV20-1; D unclear. The CDR3 extends over 11 amino acids. Germline CDR1 reads DFQATT; CDR2 reads SNEGSKA (reference sequence). The ends were cut back, 3 bases at V and 8 bases at J, with 8 bases in the middle. The CDR3 nucleotides read TGCAGTGCTAGTGGACGCGATGAGCAGTTCTTC. Translated: CSASGRDEQFF.

This rearrangement joins TRBV30 to TRBJ1-1; perhaps TRBD1 as D (5 bases). The CDR3 contains 11 residues. Germline V lookup: CDR1 GTSNPN, CDR2 SVGIG (reference sequence). Trimming removed 5 bases from V and 4 bases from J, with 8 bases in between. The CDR3 coding sequence is TGTGCCTGGCTGAGGGGCACTGAAGCTTTCTTT. Translated: CAWLRGTEAFF.

The rearrangement uses TRBV5-1 and TRBJ2-5; D uncertain. Germline lookup yields CDR1 SGHRS and CDR2 YFSETQ. Trimming cost V 0 bases and J 5 bases, with 11 bases left between them. The CDR3 consists of 14 residues. CDR3 sequence reads: CASSLAGFRETQYF. CDR3 nucleotide sequence: TGCGCCAGCAGCTTGGCTGGGTTTCGGGAGACCCAGTACTTC.

This chain joins TRBV15 and TRBJ2-1; 9 positions match TRBD1. The CDR3 extends over 16 amino acids. The germline V gene encodes CDR1 LNHNV and CDR2 YYDKDF (reference sequence). V gave up 5 bases and J gave up 9 bases; unmatched junction bases: 14. As DNA, the CDR3 is TGTGCCACCAGCCCCCTAGGGCACAGGGGGCTCGGTGAGCAGTTCTTC. This sequence encodes CATSPLGHRGLGEQFF.

V usage is TRBV2 and J usage is TRBJ2-2, with D unresolved. Per the germline V gene, CDR1 is SNHLY and CDR2 is FYNNEI. V was shortened by 5 bases and J by 8 bases, with 18 bases between the two germline ends. This CDR3 comprises 15 residues. In nucleotides, the CDR3 is TGTGCCAGCAGTCTTGACCGTGCCCCCGGGGGGGAGCTGTTTTTT. This sequence encodes CASSLDRAPGGELFF.

This clone has only a few counts. The CDR3, as DNA: TGTGCCAGCAGCCGGGACACCGGTTACGAGCAGTACTTC. This encodes CASSRDTGYEQYF. The genes are TRBV13 and TRBJ2-7; TRBD1 might be the D (6 bases). The CDR3 runs 13 residues. Trimming pared 5 bases from V and 4 bases from J, leaving 12 bases between. The germline V gene has CDR1 PRHDT and CDR2 FYEKMQ (reference sequence).

This clone was observed a few times. The same CDR3 can be traced to other DNA sequences in this sample. The V call is TRBV20-1, the J call TRBJ2-7; perhaps TRBD2 as D (5 bases). V dropped 6 bases and J dropped 3 bases, with 9 bases sitting between them. CDR1 is DFQATT, CDR2 SNEGSKA, per germline (reference sequence). There are 11 residues in the CDR3. The CDR3 here is CSARAGYEQYF. The CDR3 nucleotides are TGCAGTGCCCGGGCGGGCTACGAGCAGTACTTC.